A selection of T cell receptor beta chains follows, all from one sample in a study of blood T cells in healthy people across ages. TCRdb reanalysed the 5' RACE reads using MiXCR and keeps one entry per CDR3 protein. This table holds 600,000 to 850,000 distinct CDR3 sequences, approximately 25% found once. A further study also used this sample, focusing on T cells of mothers and their children.

Sequenced material: blood. All receptors come from a boy aged 5-17 years in good health. The CDR3 runs from the conserved cysteine through the conserved F or W. Fields, in order: V gene, D gene, J gene, clone size, CDR3 DNA, CDR3 protein. D genes are given only for firm matches. Clone size appears in some rows only: once, few, many, or a class for an expanded clone.

>TRBV5-1|NA|TRBJ1-1|NA
TGCGCCAGCAGTGACGACCGAAATCCGGACACTGAAGCTTTCTTT
CASSDDRNPDTEAFF
>TRBV9|NA|TRBJ2-3|few
TGTGGCAGCAGCCCCGGGACCCCAGATACGCAGTATTTT
CGSSPGTPDTQYF
>TRBV7-6|NA|TRBJ2-5|NA
TGTGCCAGCAGTCTCTTGCCGGGAGTACTAGAGACCCAGTACTTC
CASSLLPGVLETQYF
>TRBV5-5|NA|TRBJ2-1|few
TGTGCCAGCAGCTCGGTGATAGGTGGATCCTACAATGAGCAGTTCTTC
CASSSVIGGSYNEQFF
>TRBV12-3/TRBV12-4|TRBD2|TRBJ2-5|NA
TGTACCAGCAGCCCTGGACTAGCGGGAGTCCCGGAGACCCAGTACTTC
CTSSPGLAGVPETQYF
>TRBV7-2|TRBD1|TRBJ1-4|few
TGTGCCAGCAGCTCCCGGACAGGGAATGAAAAACTGTTTTTT
CASSSRTGNEKLFF
>TRBV5-4|TRBD1|TRBJ1-3|few
TGTGCCAGCAGCCAACCGGGGGACAGGGCTGGAAACACCATATATTTT
CASSQPGDRAGNTIYF
>TRBV2|NA|TRBJ2-5|NA
TGTGCCAGCATGGGGGGGCCGTGGTGGGAGACCCAGTACTTC
CASMGGPWWETQYF
>TRBV6-2/TRBV6-3|TRBD2|TRBJ2-1|NA
TGTGCCAGCCGACTCCTCGGACTAGCGGGATCTGGGGAGCAGTTCTTC
CASRLLGLAGSGEQFF
>TRBV6-5|NA|TRBJ2-3|NA
TGTGCCAGCAGTCGACAGTTTAGCACAGATACGCAGTATTTT
CASSRQFSTDTQYF
>TRBV7-7|NA|TRBJ2-5|few
TGTGCTAGCAGCTTAGATGCATCCGGGACCCAGTACTTC
CASSLDASGTQYF
>TRBV20-1|TRBD1|TRBJ2-7|NA
TGCAGTGCTAGAGATCTTGGGGGGACAGGGGGCTACGAGCAGTACTTC
CSARDLGGTGGYEQYF
>TRBV19|NA|TRBJ1-4|NA
TGTGCCAGTAGCCGGGCCGGAAATGAAAAACTGTTTTTT
CASSRAGNEKLFF
>TRBV7-9|TRBD1|TRBJ2-7|few
TGTGCCAGCAGGCCAACCGGGACAGAGAGCTCCTACGAGCAGTACTTC
CASRPTGTESSYEQYF
>TRBV15|NA|TRBJ1-1|few
TGTGCCACCAGCAGAGTGAGGGGATCGACTTTCTTT
CATSRVRGSTFF
>TRBV5-1|TRBD2|TRBJ2-5|NA
TGCGCCAGCAGCTCAGAGTTAGCGGGAGAGACCCAGTACTTC
CASSSELAGETQYF
>TRBV13|NA|TRBJ1-2|NA
TGTGCCAGCAGCTTAAGGGTCGGGGATAGGGATGGCTACACCTTC
CASSLRVGDRDGYTF
>TRBV6-1|NA|TRBJ2-2|few
TGTGCCAGCAGTGAACAGGGGAACACCGGGGAGCTGTTTTTT
CASSEQGNTGELFF
>TRBV28|TRBD2|TRBJ2-7|NA
TGTGCCAGCAGACCGGGACTAGCGGGAGAAAGCGAGCAGTACTTC
CASRPGLAGESEQYF
>TRBV7-9|NA|TRBJ2-5|few
TGTGCCAGCGAATATCTAGAAGAGACCCAGTACTTC
CASEYLEETQYF
>TRBV7-8|TRBD2|TRBJ2-1|few
TGTGCCAGCGGGGGACTAGGGAATGAGCAGTTCTTC
CASGGLGNEQFF
>TRBV5-1|NA|TRBJ2-5|few
TGCGCCAGCAGCCCTGGGACTTTCGAAGAGACCCAATACTTC
CASSPGTFEETQYF